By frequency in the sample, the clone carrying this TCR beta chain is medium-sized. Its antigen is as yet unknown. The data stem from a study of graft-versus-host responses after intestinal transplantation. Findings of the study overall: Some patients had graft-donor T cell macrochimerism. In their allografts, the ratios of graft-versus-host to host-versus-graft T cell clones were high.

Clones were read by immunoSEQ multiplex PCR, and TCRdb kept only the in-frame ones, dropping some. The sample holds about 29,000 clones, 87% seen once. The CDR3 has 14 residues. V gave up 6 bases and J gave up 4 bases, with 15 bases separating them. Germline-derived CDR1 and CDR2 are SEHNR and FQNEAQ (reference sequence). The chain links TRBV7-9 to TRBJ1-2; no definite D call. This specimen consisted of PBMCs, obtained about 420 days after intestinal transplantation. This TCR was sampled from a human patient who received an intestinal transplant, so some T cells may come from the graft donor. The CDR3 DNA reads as TGTGCCAGCAGTCCGGGCCCTGACTTCTATGGCTACACCTTC. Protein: CASSPGPDFYGYTF.